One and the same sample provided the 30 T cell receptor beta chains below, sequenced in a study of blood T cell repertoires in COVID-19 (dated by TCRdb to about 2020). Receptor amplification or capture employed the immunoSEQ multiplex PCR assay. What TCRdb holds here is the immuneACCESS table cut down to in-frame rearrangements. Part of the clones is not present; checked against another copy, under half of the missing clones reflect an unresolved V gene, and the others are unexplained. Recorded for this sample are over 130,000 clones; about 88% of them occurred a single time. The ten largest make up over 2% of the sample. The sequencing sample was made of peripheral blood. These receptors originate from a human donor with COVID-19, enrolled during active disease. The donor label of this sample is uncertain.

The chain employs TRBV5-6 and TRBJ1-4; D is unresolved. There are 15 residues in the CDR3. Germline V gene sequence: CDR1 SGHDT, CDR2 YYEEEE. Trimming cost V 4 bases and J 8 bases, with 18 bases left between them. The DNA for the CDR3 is TGTGCCAGCAGCGTTCTAAGGGAGTTCGCAGAAAAACTGTTTTTT. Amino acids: CASSVLREFAEKLFF.

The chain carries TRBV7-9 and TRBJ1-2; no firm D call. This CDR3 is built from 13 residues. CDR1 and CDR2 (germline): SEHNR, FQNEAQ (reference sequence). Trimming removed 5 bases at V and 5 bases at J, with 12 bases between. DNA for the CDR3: TGTGCCAGCAGCCACGAGCAGACTTATGGCTACACCTTC. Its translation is CASSHEQTYGYTF.

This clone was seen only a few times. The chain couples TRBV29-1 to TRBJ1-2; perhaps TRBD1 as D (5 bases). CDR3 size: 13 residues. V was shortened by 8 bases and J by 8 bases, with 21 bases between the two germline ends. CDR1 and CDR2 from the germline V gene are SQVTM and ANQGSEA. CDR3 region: CSSRERYRNGYTF. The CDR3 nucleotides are TGCAGCTCCCGCGAACGATACAGGAACGGCTACACCTTC. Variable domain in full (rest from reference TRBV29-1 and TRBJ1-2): SAVISQKPSRDICQRGTSLTIQCQVDSQVTMMFWYRQQPGQSLTLIATANQGSEATYESGFVIDKFPISRPNLTFSTLTVSNMSPEDSSIYLCSSRERYRNGYTFGSGTRLTVV.

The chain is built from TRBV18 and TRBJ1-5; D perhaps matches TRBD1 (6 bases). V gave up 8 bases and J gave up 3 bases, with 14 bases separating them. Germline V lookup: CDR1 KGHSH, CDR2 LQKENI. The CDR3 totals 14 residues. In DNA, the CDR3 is TGTGCCAGCACCGAACAGGGATCCAATCAGCCCCAGCATTTT. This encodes CASTEQGSNQPQHF.

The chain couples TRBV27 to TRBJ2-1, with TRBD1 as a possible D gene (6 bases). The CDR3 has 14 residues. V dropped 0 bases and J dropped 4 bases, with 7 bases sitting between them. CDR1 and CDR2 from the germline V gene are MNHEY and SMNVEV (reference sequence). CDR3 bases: TGTGCCAGCAGTTTATCCGGACAGTACAATGAGCAGTTCTTC. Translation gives CASSLSGQYNEQFF.

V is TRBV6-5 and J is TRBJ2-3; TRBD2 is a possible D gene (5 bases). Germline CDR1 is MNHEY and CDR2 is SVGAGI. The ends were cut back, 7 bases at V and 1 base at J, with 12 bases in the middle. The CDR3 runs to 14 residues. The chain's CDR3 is CASMEVGRTDTQYF. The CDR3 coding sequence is TGTGCCAGCATGGAGGTAGGGCGCACAGATACGCAGTATTTT.

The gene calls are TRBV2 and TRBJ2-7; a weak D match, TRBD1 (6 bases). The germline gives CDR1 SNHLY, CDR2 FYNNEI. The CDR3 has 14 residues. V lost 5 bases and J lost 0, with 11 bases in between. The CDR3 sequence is CASSKTTGSYEQYF. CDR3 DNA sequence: TGTGCCAGCAGTAAAACGACAGGCTCCTACGAGCAGTACTTC.

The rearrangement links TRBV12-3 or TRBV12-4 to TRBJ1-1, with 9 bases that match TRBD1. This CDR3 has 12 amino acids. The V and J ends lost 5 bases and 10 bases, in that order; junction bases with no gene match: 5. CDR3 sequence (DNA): TGTGCCAGCAGTCAATCGGGACAGGGAGCTTTCTTT. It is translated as CASSQSGQGAFF.

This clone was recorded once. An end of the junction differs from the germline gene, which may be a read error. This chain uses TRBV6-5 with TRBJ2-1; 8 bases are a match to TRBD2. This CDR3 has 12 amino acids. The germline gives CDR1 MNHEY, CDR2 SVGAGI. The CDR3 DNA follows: TGTACCAGCAGCTCCGGGGGACTAGTTCAGTTCTTC. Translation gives CTSSSGGLVQFF.

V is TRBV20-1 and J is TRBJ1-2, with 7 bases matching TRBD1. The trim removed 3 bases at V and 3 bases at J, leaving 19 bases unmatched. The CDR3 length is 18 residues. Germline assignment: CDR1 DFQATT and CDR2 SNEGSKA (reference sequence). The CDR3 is CSASSLQEQGRWDYGYTF. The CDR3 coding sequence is TGCAGTGCTAGTTCCCTCCAGGAACAGGGGAGGTGGGACTATGGCTACACCTTC.

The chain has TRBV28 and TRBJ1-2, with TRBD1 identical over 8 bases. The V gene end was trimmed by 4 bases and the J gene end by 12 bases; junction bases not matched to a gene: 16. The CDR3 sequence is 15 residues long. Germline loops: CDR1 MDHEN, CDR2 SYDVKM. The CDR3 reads CASSSSILDRGLDTF. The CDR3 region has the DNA TGTGCCAGCAGTTCCTCAATCCTCGACAGGGGCCTGGACACCTTC.

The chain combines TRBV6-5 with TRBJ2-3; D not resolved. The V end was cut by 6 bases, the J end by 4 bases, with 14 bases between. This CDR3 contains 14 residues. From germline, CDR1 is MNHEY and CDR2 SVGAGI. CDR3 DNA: TGTGCCAGCAGCGCGGTGGGTGGCGCAGATACGCAGTATTTT. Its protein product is CASSAVGGADTQYF.

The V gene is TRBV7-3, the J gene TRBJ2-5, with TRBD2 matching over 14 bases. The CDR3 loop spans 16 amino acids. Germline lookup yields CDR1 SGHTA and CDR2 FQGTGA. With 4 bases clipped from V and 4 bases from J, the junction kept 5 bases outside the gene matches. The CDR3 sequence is CASSSPGLAGGETQYF. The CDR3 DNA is TGTGCCAGCAGCTCCCCAGGACTAGCGGGGGGAGAGACCCAGTACTTC.

CDR3: CASSPTGRDNGYTF. CDR3 bases: TGTGCCAGCAGCCCCACCGGACGGGACAATGGCTACACCTTC. This chain joins TRBV7-9 and TRBJ1-2, with a weak D call TRBD1 (6 bases). Looked up from germline, CDR1 is SEHNR and CDR2 is FQNEAQ (reference sequence). The ends were cut back, 5 bases at V and 6 bases at J, with 16 bases in the middle. The CDR3 sequence is 14 residues long.

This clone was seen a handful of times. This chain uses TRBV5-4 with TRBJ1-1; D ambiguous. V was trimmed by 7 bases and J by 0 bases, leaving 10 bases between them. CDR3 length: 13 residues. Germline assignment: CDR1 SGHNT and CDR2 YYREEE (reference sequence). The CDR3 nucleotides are TGTGCCAGCGGCCCTGACATGAACACTGAAGCTTTCTTT. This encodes CASGPDMNTEAFF.

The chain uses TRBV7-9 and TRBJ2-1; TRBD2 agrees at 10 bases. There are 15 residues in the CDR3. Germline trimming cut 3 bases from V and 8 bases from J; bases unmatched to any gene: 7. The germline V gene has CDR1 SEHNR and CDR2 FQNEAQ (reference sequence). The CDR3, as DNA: TGTGCCAGCAGCTTCCAGCTAGCGGGAGACGATGAGCAGTTCTTC. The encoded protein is CASSFQLAGDDEQFF.

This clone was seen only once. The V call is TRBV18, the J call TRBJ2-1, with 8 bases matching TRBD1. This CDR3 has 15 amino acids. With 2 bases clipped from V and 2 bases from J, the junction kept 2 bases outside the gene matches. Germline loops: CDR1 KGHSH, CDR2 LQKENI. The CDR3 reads CASSPSQGAYNEQFF. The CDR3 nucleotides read TGTGCCAGCTCACCATCACAGGGGGCCTACAATGAGCAGTTCTTC. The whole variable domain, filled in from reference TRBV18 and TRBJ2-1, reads NAGVMQNPRHLVRRRGQEARLRCSPMKGHSHVYWYRQLPEEGLKFMVYLQKENIIDESGMPKERFSAEFPKEGPSILRIQQVVRGDSAAYFCASSPSQGAYNEQFFGPGTRLTVL.

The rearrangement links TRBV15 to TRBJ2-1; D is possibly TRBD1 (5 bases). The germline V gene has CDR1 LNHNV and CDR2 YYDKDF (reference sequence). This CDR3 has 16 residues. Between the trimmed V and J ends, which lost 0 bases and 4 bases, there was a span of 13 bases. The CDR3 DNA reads TGTGCCACCAGCAGAGAAGGGGAACTGGCGTACAATGAGCAGTTCTTC. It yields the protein CATSREGELAYNEQFF.

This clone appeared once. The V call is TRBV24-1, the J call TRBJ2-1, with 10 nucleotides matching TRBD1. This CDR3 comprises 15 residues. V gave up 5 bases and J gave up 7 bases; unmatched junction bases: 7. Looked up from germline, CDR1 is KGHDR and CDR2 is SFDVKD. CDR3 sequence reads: CATSVPRDRGNEQFF. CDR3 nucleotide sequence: TGTGCCACCAGTGTGCCCCGGGACAGGGGTAATGAGCAGTTCTTC.

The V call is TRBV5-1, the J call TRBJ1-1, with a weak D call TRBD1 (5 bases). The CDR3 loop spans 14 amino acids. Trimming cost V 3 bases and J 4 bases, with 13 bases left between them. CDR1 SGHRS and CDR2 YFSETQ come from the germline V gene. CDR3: CASSWQGYGTEAFF. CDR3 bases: TGCGCCAGCAGCTGGCAGGGTTACGGCACTGAAGCTTTCTTT.

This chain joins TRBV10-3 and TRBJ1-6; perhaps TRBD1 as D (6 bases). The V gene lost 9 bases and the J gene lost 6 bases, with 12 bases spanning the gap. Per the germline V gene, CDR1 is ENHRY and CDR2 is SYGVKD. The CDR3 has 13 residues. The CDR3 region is CAIKGQINSPLHF. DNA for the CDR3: TGTGCCATTAAAGGACAGATTAATTCACCCCTCCACTTT.

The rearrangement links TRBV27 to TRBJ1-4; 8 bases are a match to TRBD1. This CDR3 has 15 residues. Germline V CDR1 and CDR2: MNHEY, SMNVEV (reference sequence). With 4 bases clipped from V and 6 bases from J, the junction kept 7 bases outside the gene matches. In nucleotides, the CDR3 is TGTGCCAGCAGTTCTCAGGGGGCGCAGGATGAAAAACTGTTTTTT. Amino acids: CASSSQGAQDEKLFF. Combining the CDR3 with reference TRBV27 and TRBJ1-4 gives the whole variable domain EAQVTQNPRYLITVTGKKLTVTCSQNMNHEYMSWYRQDPGLGLRQIYYSMNVEVTDKGDVPEGYKVSRKEKRNFPLILESPSPNQTSLYFCASSSQGAQDEKLFFGSGTQLSVL.

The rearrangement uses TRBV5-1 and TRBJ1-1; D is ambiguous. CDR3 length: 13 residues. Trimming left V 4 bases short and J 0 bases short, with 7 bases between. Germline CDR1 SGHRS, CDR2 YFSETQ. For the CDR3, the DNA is TGCGCCAGCAGCCGTAATTTGAACACTGAAGCTTTCTTT. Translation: CASSRNLNTEAFF. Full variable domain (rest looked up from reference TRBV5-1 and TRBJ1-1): KAGVTQTPRYLIKTRGQQVTLSCSPISGHRSVSWYQQTPGQGLQFLFEYFSETQRNKGNFPGRFSGRQFSNSRSEMNVSTLELGDSALYLCASSRNLNTEAFFGQGTRLTVV.

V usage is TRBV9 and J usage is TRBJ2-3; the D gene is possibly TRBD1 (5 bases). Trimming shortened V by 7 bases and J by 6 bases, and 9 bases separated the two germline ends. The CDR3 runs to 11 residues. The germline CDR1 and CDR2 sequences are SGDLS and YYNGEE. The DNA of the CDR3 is TGTGCCAGCGGGGCAGGGGATACGCAGTATTTT. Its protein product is CASGAGDTQYF. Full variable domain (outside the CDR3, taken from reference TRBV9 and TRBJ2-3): DSGVTQTPKHLITATGQRVTLRCSPRSGDLSVYWYQQSLDQGLQFLIQYYNGEERAKGNILERFSAQQFPDLHSELNLSSLELGDSALYFCASGAGDTQYFGPGTRLTVL.

The CDR3 spells CASSHSGASYNEQFF. CDR3 DNA sequence: TGTGCCAGCAGCCATAGCGGAGCCTCCTACAATGAGCAGTTCTTC. The chain recombines TRBV28 with TRBJ2-1, with D perhaps matching TRBD2 (6 bases). The ends were cut back, 6 bases at V and 0 bases at J, with 12 bases in the middle. The CDR3 loop spans 15 amino acids. Germline V gene sequence: CDR1 MDHEN, CDR2 SYDVKM.

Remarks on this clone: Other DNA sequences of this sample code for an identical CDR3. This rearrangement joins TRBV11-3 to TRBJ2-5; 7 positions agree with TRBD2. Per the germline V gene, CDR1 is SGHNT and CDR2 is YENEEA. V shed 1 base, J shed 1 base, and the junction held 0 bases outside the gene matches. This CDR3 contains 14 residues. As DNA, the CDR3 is TGTGCCAGCAGCTTAGGGGGGGGCCAAGAGACCCAGTACTTC. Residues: CASSLGGGQETQYF.

The CDR3 region is CASSLGEGMNTEAFF. The CDR3, as DNA: TGCGCCAGCAGCTTGGGGGAGGGGATGAACACTGAAGCTTTCTTT. This rearrangement joins TRBV5-1 to TRBJ1-1, with D possibly matching TRBD1 (5 bases). CDR3 length equals 15 residues. Germline loops: CDR1 SGHRS, CDR2 YFSETQ. V shed 0 bases and J shed 0 bases, with 9 bases lying between them.

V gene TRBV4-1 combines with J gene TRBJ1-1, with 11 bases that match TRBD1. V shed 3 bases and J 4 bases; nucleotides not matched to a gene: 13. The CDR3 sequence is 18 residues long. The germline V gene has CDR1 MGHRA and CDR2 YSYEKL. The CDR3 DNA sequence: TGCGCCAGCAGCCATGATTACCGGGACAGGGGGATATTCACTGAAGCTTTCTTT. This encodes CASSHDYRDRGIFTEAFF.

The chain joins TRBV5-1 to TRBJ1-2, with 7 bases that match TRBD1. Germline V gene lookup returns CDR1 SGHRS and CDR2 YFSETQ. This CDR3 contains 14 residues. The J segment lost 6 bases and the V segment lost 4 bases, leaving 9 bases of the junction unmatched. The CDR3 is CASSLRGGHHGYTF. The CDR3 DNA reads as TGCGCCAGCAGCCTCCGAGGGGGCCACCATGGCTACACCTTC.

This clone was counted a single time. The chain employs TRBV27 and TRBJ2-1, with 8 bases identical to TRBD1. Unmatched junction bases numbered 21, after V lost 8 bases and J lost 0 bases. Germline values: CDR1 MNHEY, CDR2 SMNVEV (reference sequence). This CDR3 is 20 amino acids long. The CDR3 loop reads CASCLRRGTGKLSSYNEQFF. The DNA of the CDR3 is TGTGCCAGCTGTCTCAGGAGAGGGACAGGAAAATTAAGCTCCTACAATGAGCAGTTCTTC.